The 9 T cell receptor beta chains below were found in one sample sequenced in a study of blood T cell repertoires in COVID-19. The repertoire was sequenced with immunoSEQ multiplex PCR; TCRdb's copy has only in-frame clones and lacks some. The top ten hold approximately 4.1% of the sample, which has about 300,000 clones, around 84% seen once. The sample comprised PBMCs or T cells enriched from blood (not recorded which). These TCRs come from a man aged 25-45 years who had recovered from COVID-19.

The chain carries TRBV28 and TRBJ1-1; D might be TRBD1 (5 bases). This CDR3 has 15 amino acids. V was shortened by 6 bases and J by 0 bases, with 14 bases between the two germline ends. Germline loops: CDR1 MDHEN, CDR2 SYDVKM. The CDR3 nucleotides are TGTGCCAGCAGCCGACGGGACTCCGTGAACACTGAAGCTTTCTTT. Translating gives CASSRRDSVNTEAFF.

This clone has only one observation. The CDR3 DNA reads as TGTGCCTGGAGTTATAGCGGGGGGGTCACAGATACGCAGTATTTT. Its translation: CAWSYSGGVTDTQYF. The J gene is TRBJ2-3, the V gene TRBV30; 11 bases align to TRBD2. Trimming at V came to 2 bases and at J to 2 bases, leaving 3 bases not matched to a gene. The CDR3 length is 15 residues. CDR1 is GTSNPN, CDR2 SVGIG, per germline (reference sequence).

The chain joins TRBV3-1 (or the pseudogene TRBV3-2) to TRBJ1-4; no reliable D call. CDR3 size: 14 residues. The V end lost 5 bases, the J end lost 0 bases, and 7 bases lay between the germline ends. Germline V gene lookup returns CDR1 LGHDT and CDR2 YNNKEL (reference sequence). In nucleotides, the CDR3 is TGTGCCAGCAGCGACACCGCAACTAATGAAAAACTGTTTTTT. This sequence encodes CASSDTATNEKLFF.

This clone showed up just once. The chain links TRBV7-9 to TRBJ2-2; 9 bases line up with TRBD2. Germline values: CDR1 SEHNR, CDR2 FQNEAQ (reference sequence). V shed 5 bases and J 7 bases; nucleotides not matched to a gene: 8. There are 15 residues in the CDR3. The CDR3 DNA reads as TGTGCCAGCAGCCCAGCGGGACTAGCCATCGGGGAGCTGTTTTTT. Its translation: CASSPAGLAIGELFF. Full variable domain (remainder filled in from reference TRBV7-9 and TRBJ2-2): DTGVSQNPRHKITKRGQNVTFRCDPISEHNRLYWYRQTLGQGPEFLTYFQNEAQLEKSRLLSDRFSAERPKGSFSTLEIQRTEQGDSAMYLCASSPAGLAIGELFFGEGSRLTVL.

CDR3: CASSEGHIYSNQPQHF. CDR3 bases: TGTGCCAGCAGTGAGGGCCATATCTATAGCAATCAGCCCCAGCATTTT. This chain connects TRBV2 to TRBJ1-5, with D hard to call. The CDR3 runs 16 residues. Germline CDR1 is SNHLY and CDR2 is FYNNEI. Trimming shortened V by 3 bases and J by 0 bases, and 12 bases separated the two germline ends.

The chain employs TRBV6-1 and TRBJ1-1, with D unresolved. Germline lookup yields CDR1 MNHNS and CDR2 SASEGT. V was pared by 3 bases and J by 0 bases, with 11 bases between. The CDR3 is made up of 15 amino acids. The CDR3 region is CASSDPRVMNTEAFF. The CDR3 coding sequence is TGTGCCAGCAGTGATCCCCGGGTTATGAACACTGAAGCTTTCTTT.

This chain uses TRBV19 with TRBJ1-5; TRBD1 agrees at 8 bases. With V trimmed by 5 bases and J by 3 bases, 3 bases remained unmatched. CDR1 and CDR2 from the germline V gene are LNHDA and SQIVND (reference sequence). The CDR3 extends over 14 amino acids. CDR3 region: CASSPDRDNQPQHF. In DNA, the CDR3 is TGTGCCAGTAGTCCGGACAGGGACAATCAGCCCCAGCATTTT.

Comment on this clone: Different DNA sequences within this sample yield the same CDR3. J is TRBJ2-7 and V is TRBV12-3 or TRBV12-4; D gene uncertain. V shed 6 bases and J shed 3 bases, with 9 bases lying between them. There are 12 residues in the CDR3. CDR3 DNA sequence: TGTGCCAGCAGCCTGACGGGCTACGAGCAGTACTTC. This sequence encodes CASSLTGYEQYF.

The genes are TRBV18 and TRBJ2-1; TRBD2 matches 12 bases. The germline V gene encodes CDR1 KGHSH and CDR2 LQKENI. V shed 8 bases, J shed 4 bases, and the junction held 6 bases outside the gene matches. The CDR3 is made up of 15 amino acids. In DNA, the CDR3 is TGTGCCAGCGCACGGACTAGCGGGATATACAATGAGCAGTTCTTC. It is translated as CASARTSGIYNEQFF.